A selection of T cell receptor beta chains follows, all from one sample in a study of cytomegalovirus exposure and HLA in healthy donors. The table came from immunoSEQ multiplex PCR; TCRdb's copy has only in-frame clones and leaves some out. Of roughly 280,000 clones listed, just over 85% were seen once; the top ten hold about 1%. Input material: PBMCs. Every receptor here comes from a woman under 30 in good health and CMV-seronegative. CDR3s include the opening cysteine and the closing phenylalanine or tryptophan. The order of the fields is CDR3 length, clone size, D gene, V gene, J gene, CDR3 protein, CDR3 DNA. A D gene is named only where the DNA matches it firmly. Size values are once, few and many counts, or a class for expanded clones, and some rows have none.

cdr3_length: 15; clone_size: few; d_call: NA; v_call: TRBV27; j_call: TRBJ1-4; cdr3_aa: CASSVDSSPNEKLFF; cdr3_nt: TGTGCCAGCAGCGTTGACAGCAGCCCTAATGAAAAACTGTTTTTT
cdr3_length: 18; clone_size: NA; d_call: TRBD2; v_call: TRBV11-3; j_call: TRBJ2-7; cdr3_aa: CASSYKVLAGGSSYEQYF; cdr3_nt: TGTGCCAGCAGCTATAAGGTACTAGCGGGAGGGAGCTCCTACGAGCAGTACTTC
cdr3_length: 14; clone_size: NA; d_call: TRBD1; v_call: TRBV5-1; j_call: TRBJ1-1; cdr3_aa: CASSPQGMVTEAFF; cdr3_nt: TGCGCCAGCAGCCCACAGGGGATGGTCACTGAAGCTTTCTTT
cdr3_length: 15; clone_size: NA; d_call: TRBD2; v_call: TRBV19; j_call: TRBJ2-7; cdr3_aa: CASSIVTGGPYEQYF; cdr3_nt: TGTGCCAGTAGTATAGTGACGGGAGGTCCCTACGAGCAGTACTTC
cdr3_length: 10; clone_size: NA; d_call: NA; v_call: TRBV20-1; j_call: TRBJ2-3; cdr3_aa: CSARPDTQYF; cdr3_nt: TGCAGTGCGAGGCCAGATACGCAGTATTTT
cdr3_length: 13; clone_size: NA; d_call: NA; v_call: TRBV6-5; j_call: TRBJ1-2; cdr3_aa: CASSSETPYGYTF; cdr3_nt: TGTGCCAGCAGTTCGGAGACTCCCTATGGCTACACCTTC
cdr3_length: 13; clone_size: once; d_call: TRBD2; v_call: TRBV2; j_call: TRBJ2-5; cdr3_aa: CASGSGAQETQYF; cdr3_nt: TGTGCCAGCGGTAGCGGGGCCCAAGAGACCCAGTACTTC
cdr3_length: 14; clone_size: NA; d_call: NA; v_call: TRBV11-3; j_call: TRBJ2-7; cdr3_aa: CASSSQGTLYEQYF; cdr3_nt: TGTGCCAGCAGCTCCCAGGGGACACTCTACGAGCAGTACTTC
cdr3_length: 14; clone_size: NA; d_call: NA; v_call: TRBV18; j_call: TRBJ1-2; cdr3_aa: CASSPPERGWGYTF; cdr3_nt: TGTGCCAGCTCACCACCTGAAAGAGGATGGGGCTACACCTTC
cdr3_length: 15; clone_size: NA; d_call: TRBD2; v_call: TRBV10-3; j_call: TRBJ2-3; cdr3_aa: CAISESGRERNTQYF; cdr3_nt: TGTGCCATCAGTGAGTCAGGGCGGGAGCGAAATACGCAGTATTTT
cdr3_length: 13; clone_size: NA; d_call: TRBD1; v_call: TRBV12-5; j_call: TRBJ1-1; cdr3_aa: CASGSAGGTEAFF; cdr3_nt: TGTGCTAGTGGTTCCGCAGGGGGCACTGAAGCTTTCTTT
cdr3_length: 12; clone_size: NA; d_call: NA; v_call: TRBV5-8; j_call: TRBJ2-5; cdr3_aa: CASSPLEETQYF; cdr3_nt: TGTGCCAGCAGCCCCCTCGAGGAGACCCAGTACTTC
cdr3_length: 15; clone_size: NA; d_call: TRBD1; v_call: TRBV18; j_call: TRBJ1-2; cdr3_aa: CASSPRDRANYGYTF; cdr3_nt: TGTGCCAGCTCACCGAGGGACAGAGCTAACTATGGCTACACCTTC
cdr3_length: 13; clone_size: NA; d_call: TRBD2; v_call: TRBV2; j_call: TRBJ2-7; cdr3_aa: CASSGLAGIEQYF; cdr3_nt: TGTGCCAGCAGTGGGCTAGCGGGGATCGAGCAGTACTTC
cdr3_length: 16; clone_size: NA; d_call: NA; v_call: TRBV10-1; j_call: TRBJ2-2; cdr3_aa: CASSGIRDSNTGELFF; cdr3_nt: TGCGCCAGCAGTGGAATCCGGGACTCGAACACCGGGGAGCTGTTTTTT
cdr3_length: 15; clone_size: NA; d_call: NA; v_call: TRBV5-1; j_call: TRBJ1-2; cdr3_aa: CASSSGQGPLYGYTF; cdr3_nt: TGCGCCAGCAGCTCTGGGCAGGGGCCCCTTTATGGCTACACCTTC
cdr3_length: 15; clone_size: NA; d_call: NA; v_call: TRBV9; j_call: TRBJ2-2; cdr3_aa: CASSPRQVDTGELFF; cdr3_nt: TGTGCCAGCAGCCCGAGACAGGTAGACACCGGGGAGCTGTTTTTT
cdr3_length: 18; clone_size: NA; d_call: NA; v_call: TRBV4-3; j_call: TRBJ1-1; cdr3_aa: CASSQDSQGPWVNTEAFF; cdr3_nt: TGCGCCAGCAGCCAAGACTCTCAGGGGCCGTGGGTGAACACTGAAGCTTTCTTT
cdr3_length: 15; clone_size: once; d_call: NA; v_call: TRBV7-8; j_call: TRBJ1-2; cdr3_aa: CASSPRVGRSYGYTF; cdr3_nt: TGTGCCAGCAGCCCACGGGTCGGCCGCTCTTATGGCTACACCTTC
cdr3_length: 14; clone_size: few; d_call: TRBD1; v_call: TRBV9; j_call: TRBJ2-2; cdr3_aa: CASRSDRGTGELFF; cdr3_nt: TGTGCCAGCAGGTCGGACAGGGGAACCGGGGAGCTGTTTTTT